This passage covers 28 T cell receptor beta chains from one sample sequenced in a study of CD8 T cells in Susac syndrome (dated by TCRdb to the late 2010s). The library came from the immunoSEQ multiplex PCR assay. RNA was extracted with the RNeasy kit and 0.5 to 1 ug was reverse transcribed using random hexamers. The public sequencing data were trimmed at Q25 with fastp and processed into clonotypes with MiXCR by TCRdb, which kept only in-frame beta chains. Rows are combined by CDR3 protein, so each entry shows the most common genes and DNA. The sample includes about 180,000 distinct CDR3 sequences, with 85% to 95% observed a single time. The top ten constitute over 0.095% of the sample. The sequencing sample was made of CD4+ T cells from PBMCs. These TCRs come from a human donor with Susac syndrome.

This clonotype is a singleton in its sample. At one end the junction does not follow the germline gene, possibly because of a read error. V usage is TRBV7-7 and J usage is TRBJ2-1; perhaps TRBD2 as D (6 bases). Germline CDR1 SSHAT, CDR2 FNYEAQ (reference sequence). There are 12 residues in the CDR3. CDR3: CASSKEGHEQFF. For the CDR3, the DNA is TGTGCTAGCAGCAAGGAGGGGCATGAGCAGTTCTTC.

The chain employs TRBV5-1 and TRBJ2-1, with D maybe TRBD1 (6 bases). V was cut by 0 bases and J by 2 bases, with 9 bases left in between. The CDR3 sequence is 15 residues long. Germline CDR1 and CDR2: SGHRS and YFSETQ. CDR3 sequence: CASSLADSTYNEQFF. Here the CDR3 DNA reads TGCGCCAGCAGCTTGGCGGACAGTACCTACAATGAGCAGTTCTTC.

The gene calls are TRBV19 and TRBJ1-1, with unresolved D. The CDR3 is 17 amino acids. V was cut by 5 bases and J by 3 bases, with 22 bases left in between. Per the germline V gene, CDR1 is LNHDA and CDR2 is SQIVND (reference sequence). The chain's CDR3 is CASSPQALAATDTEAFF. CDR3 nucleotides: TGTGCCAGTAGTCCGCAAGCCCTCGCCGCTACGGACACTGAAGCTTTCTTT.

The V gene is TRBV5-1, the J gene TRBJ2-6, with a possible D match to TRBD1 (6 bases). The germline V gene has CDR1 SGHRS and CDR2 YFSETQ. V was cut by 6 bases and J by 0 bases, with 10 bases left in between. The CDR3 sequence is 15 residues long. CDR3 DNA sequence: TGCGCCAGCAATGACAGGCTCTCTGGGGCCAACGTCCTGACTTTC. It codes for CASNDRLSGANVLTF.

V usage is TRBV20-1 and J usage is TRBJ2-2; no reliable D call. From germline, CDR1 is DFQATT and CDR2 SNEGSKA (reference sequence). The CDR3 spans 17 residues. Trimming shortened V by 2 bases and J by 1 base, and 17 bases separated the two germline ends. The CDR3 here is CSARLKSGRKNTGELFF. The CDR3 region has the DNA TGCAGTGCTAGACTAAAGTCCGGACGGAAGAACACCGGGGAGCTGTTTTTT.

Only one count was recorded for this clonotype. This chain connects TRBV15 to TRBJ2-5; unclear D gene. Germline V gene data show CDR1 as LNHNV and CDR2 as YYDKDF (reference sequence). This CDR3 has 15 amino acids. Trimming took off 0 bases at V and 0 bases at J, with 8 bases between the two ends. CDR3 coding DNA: TGTGCCACCAGCAGAGATCGCAGGAACCAAGAGACCCAGTACTTC. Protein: CATSRDRRNQETQYF.

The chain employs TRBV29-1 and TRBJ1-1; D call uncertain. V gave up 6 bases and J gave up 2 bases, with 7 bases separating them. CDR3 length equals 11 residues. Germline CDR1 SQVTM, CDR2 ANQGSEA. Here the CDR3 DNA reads TGCAGCGTGACGGGAAACACTGAAGCTTTCTTT. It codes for CSVTGNTEAFF.

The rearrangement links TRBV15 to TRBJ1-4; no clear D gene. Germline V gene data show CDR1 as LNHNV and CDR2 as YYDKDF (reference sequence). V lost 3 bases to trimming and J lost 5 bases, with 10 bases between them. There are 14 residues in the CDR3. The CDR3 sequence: CATSRNTGNEKLFF. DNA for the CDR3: TGTGCCACCAGCAGGAATACGGGAAATGAAAAACTGTTTTTT.

Written as DNA, the CDR3 is TGTGCCAGCAGCGCCGGGACAGGGGGCACAGATACGCAGTATTTT. As protein: CASSAGTGGTDTQYF. V usage is TRBV2 and J usage is TRBJ2-3, with 10 bases identical to TRBD1. Germline V gene lookup returns CDR1 SNHLY and CDR2 FYNNEI. Losses at the gene ends were 6 bases for V and 1 base for J; bases not matched to a gene: 4. There are 15 residues in the CDR3.

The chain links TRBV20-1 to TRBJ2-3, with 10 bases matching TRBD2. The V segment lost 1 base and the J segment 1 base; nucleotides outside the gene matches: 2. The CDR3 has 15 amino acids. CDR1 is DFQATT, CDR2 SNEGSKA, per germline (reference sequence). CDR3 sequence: CSARGGTSGTDTQYF. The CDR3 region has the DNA TGCAGTGCTAGAGGTGGGACTAGCGGCACAGATACGCAGTATTTT.

CDR3: CASSTYSGTSTDTQYF. CDR3 DNA sequence: TGTGCCAGCAGTACTTATAGCGGGACTAGCACAGATACGCAGTATTTT. The chain uses TRBV6-5 and TRBJ2-3, with TRBD2 identical over 8 bases. The CDR3 loop spans 16 amino acids. Looked up from germline, CDR1 is MNHEY and CDR2 is SVGAGI. J lost 0 bases, V lost 5 bases, and 7 bases had no gene match.

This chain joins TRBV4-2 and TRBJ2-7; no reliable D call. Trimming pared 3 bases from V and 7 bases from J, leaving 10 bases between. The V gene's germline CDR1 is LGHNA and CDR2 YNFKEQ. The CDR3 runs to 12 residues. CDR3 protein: CASSHLDREQYF. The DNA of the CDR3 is TGTGCCAGCAGCCATCTAGATAGGGAGCAGTACTTC.

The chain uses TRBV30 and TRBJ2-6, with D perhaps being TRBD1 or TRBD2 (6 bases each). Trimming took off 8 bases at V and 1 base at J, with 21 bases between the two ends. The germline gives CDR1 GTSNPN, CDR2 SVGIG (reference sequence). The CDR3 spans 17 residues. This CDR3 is CATETGAAFSGANVLTF. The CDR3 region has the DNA TGTGCCACTGAGACGGGGGCCGCCTTTTCTGGGGCCAACGTCCTGACTTTC.

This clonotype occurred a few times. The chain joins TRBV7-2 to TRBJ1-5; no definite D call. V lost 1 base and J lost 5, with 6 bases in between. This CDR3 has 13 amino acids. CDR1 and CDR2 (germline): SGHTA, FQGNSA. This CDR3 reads CASSLVLDQPQHF. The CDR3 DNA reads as TGTGCCAGCAGCTTAGTCCTGGATCAGCCCCAGCATTTT.

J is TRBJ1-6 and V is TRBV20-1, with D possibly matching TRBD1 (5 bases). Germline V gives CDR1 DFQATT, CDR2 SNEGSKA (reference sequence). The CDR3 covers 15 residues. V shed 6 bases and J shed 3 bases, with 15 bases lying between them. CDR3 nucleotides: TGCAGTGCCAGGTCCGCAGGGCTCTATAATTCACCCCTCCACTTT. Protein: CSARSAGLYNSPLHF.

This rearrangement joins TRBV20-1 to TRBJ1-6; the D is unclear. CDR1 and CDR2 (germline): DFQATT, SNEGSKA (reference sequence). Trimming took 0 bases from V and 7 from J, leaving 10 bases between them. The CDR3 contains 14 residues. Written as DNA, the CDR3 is TGCAGTGCTAGAGAGGTCAGCGGCAATTCACCCCTCCACTTT. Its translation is CSAREVSGNSPLHF.

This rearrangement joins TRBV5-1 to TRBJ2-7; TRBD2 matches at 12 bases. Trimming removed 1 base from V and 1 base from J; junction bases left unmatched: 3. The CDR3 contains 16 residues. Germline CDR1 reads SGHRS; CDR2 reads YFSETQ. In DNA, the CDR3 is TGCGCCAGCAGCTTGAGACTAGCGGGGGATTCCTACGAGCAGTACTTC. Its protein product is CASSLRLAGDSYEQYF. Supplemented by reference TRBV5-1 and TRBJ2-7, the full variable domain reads KAGVTQTPRYLIKTRGQQVTLSCSPISGHRSVSWYQQTPGQGLQFLFEYFSETQRNKGNFPGRFSGRQFSNSRSEMNVSTLELGDSALYLCASSLRLAGDSYEQYFGPGTRLTVT.

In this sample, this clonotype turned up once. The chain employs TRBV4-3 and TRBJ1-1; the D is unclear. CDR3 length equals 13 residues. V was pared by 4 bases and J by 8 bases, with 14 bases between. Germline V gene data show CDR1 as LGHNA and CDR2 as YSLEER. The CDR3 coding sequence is TGCGCCAGCAGCCTCCGAAGCCGCGGGGAAGCTTTCTTT. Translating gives CASSLRSRGEAFF.

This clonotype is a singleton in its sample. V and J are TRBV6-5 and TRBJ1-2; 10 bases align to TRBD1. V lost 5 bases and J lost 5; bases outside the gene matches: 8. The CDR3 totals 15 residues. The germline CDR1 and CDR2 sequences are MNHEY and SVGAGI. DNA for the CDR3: TGTGCCAGCAGTGACCCTAGGACAGGGGGTTATGGCTACACCTTC. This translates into CASSDPRTGGYGYTF.

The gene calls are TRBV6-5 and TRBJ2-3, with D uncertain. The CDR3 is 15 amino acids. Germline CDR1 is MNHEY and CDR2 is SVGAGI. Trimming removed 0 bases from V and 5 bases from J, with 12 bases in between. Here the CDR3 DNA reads TGTGCCAGCAGTTACTCGACGACTGCACGAGATACGCAGTATTTT. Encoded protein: CASSYSTTARDTQYF.

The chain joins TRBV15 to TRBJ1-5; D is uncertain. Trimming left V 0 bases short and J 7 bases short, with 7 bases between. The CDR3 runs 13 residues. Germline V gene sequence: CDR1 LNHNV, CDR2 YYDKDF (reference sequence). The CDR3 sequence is CATSRDLYQPQHF. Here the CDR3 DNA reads TGTGCCACCAGCAGAGATCTCTACCAGCCCCAGCATTTT.

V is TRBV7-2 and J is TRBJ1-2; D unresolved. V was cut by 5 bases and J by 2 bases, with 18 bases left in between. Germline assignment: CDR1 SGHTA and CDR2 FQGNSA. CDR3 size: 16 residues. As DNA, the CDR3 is TGTGCCAGCAGCCCCGAGGGTGGACGTATGAACTATGGCTACACCTTC. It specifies CASSPEGGRMNYGYTF.

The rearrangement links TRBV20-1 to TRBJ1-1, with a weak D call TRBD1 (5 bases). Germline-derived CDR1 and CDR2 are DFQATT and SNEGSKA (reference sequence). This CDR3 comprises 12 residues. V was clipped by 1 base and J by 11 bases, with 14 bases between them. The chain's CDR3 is CSARVGDRKAFF. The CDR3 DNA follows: TGCAGTGCTAGAGTAGGGGACCGAAAGGCTTTCTTT.

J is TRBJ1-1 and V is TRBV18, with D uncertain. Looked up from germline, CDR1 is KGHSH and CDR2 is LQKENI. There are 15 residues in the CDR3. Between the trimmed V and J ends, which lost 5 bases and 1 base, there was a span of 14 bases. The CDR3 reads CASSWEDTANTEAFF. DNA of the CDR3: TGTGCCAGCTCATGGGAAGACACCGCGAACACTGAAGCTTTCTTT.

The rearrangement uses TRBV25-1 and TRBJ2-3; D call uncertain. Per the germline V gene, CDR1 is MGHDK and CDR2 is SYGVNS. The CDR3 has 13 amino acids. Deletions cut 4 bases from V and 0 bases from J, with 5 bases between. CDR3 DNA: TGTGCCAGCAGTGCGCCAAGCACAGATACGCAGTATTTT. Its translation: CASSAPSTDTQYF.

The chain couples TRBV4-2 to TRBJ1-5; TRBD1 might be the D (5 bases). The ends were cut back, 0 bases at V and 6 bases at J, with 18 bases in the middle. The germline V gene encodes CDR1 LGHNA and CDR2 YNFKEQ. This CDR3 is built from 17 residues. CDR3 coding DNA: TGTGCCAGCAGCCAAGAATCCTCCGGGGGTGGCGGTCAGCCCCAGCATTTT. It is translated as CASSQESSGGGGQPQHF.

CDR3 nucleotides: TGCAGTGCACCAGGACAGGGGGCAATGAATGAGCAGTTCTTC. Encoded protein: CSAPGQGAMNEQFF. This chain links TRBV20-1 with TRBJ2-1, with TRBD1 identical over 11 bases. This CDR3 is built from 14 residues. Germline assignment: CDR1 DFQATT and CDR2 SNEGSKA (reference sequence). With V trimmed by 6 bases and J by 7 bases, 8 bases remained unmatched.

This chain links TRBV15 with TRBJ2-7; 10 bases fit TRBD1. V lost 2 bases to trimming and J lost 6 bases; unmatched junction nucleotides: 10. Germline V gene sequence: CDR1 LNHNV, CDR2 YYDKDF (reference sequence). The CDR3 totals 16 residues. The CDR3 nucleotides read TGTGCCACCAGCAGATACTCCGGGACAGGGGCCGCCGAGCAGTACTTC. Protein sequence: CATSRYSGTGAAEQYF.